This T cell receptor beta chain emerged from a study of blood T cell repertoires in COVID-19. J was trimmed by 7 bases and V by 5 bases; bases with no gene match: 9. The V gene's germline CDR1 is MNHEY and CDR2 SMNVEV (reference sequence). This CDR3 comprises 14 residues. In the authors' methods: Reference gene primer amplification yielded estimated nucleated cell counts. Measured with immunoSEQ multiplex PCR; TCRdb has only the in-frame clones, and not every one. V, J and clone size derive from that table, while D and trimming were established from the DNA sequence. The sample carries more than 300,000 clones, approximately 90% recorded once. Residents of 24 US areas, aged about 18 to 95 years, made up the participants. Exposed volunteers were people who met a COVID-19 case within 2 weeks before study entry.

V gene TRBV27 combines with J gene TRBJ1-2; 8 bases align to TRBD1. The sequencing sample was made of PBMCs or T cells enriched from blood (not recorded which). This TCR came from a woman in her forties who had been exposed to COVID-19. The DNA of the CDR3 is TGTGCCAGCAGTGCTTATCAGGGGGCAGTTGGCTACACCTTC. Translation: CASSAYQGAVGYTF.